This T cell receptor (beta chain) is from a study of glioma-infiltrating T cells (TCRdb year 2016). About the full investigation: Sequencing of TCR alpha- and beta-chain repertoires was performed on glioma tissue, on non-neoplastic brain tissue, and on matched peripheral blood mononuclear cells. To measure divergence between tissue and blood T-cell populations, each tissue-infiltrating repertoire was compared with the peripheral blood repertoire of the same patient. Three low-grade glioma patients, several primary glioblastoma patients and three non-glioma patients contributing non-neoplastic brain tissue were included in the paired cohort.

Comments on this clonotype: The antigen it recognizes is unknown. Just one base apart from a much larger clone, this may be a read error.

TCR alpha and beta CDR3 regions were amplified with the iRepertoire nested amplicon-rescue multiplex PCR (arm-PCR) platform from RNA. The input for one-step reverse transcription and amplification was roughly 85-400 ng of either tissue mRNA or PBMC total RNA. Following bead purification, Illumina adapters were added through a secondary multiplex PCR, and the libraries were then gel-purified between 200 and 400 bp. The libraries contained internal 6-nucleotide barcodes that were used for demultiplexing. Sequencing of libraries was performed on an Illumina MiSeq with 2x220 or 2x250 nucleotide paired-end reads. Processing in the source paper ran as follows. Paired reads were merged using FLASH 1.2.11 and aligned with BWA-MEM to the GRCh37 human genome, and TRA and TRB reads were then extracted. V and J assignment used an IMGT-derived reference of cassette sequences and CDR3 motifs that included pseudogenes. Reads were translated in three frames, and productive CDR3s were defined as those with a C...FGXG motif and no stop codons. Clonotypes were defined as unique combinations of V-J cassette pair and CDR3 amino acid sequence. Filtering of reads was based on Hamming distance, with the threshold set by the sequence error rate of each sample in mapped regions. TCRdb applied fastp at Q25 and MiXCR to the public reads, then kept only in-frame beta chains. Records with the same CDR3 protein are collapsed into one entry carrying the most frequent genes and DNA. The V and J calls reflect TCRdb's pipeline rather than the authors' work. This sample lists around 100,000 distinct CDR3 sequences; under 30% were detected once. 35% to 55% of the sample is in the top ten clones.

Beyond this particular receptor, the publication reports: Group comparisons rested on small numbers: three non-neoplastic, three low-grade glioma and several glioblastoma patients. VJ-independent divergence between tissue and blood was found to be below expectation in non-neoplastic patients but above expectation in all gliomas, particularly low-grade gliomas. Very few CDR3 sequences were found to be shared between tissue and blood, and this scarcity was attributed to high CDR3 diversity and limited sampling.

The germline V gene (reference sequence) yields DFQATT for CDR1 and SNEGSKA for CDR2. From the cysteine up to the phenylalanine, the CDR3 has a length of 12 residues. Solely the CDR3 DNA is kept, with 36 bases framed from the first base. The TCR was taken from a human donor with low-grade glioma or glioblastoma, undergoing nonglioma brain surgery, or in good health (not recorded which). The V gene is TRBV20-1 and the J gene is TRBJ2-7, with 9 bases matching TRBD1. Sequencing input: glioma tissue, nonneoplastic brain tissue, or PBMCs (not recorded which). CDR3 reads: CSARDRGYERYF. The DNA sequence reads TGCAGTGCTAGGGACAGGGGATACGAGCGGTACTTC.